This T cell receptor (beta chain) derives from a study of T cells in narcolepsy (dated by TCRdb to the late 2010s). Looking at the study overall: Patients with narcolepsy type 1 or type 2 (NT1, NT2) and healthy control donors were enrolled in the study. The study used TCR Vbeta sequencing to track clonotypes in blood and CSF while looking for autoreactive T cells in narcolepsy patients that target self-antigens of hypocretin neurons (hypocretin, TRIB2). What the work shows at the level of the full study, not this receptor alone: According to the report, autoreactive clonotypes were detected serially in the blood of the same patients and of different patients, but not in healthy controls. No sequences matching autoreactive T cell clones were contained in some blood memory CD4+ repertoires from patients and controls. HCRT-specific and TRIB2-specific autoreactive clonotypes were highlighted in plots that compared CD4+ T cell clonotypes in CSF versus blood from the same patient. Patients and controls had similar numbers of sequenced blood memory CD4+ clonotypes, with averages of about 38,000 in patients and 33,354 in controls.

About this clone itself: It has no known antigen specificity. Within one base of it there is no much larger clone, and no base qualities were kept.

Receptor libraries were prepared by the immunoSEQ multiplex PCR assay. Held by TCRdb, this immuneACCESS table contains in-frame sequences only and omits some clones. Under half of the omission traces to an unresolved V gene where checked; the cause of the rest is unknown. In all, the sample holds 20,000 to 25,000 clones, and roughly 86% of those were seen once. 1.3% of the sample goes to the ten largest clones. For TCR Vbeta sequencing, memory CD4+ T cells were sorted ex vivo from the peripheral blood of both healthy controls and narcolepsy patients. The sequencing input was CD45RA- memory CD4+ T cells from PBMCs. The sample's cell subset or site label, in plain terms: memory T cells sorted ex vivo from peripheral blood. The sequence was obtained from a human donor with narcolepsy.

The nucleotide sequence is given as TGCAGCGCCGCAAATAGGGGGAACCAGCCCCAGCATTTT. The resulting protein is CSAANRGNQPQHF. This sequence uses TRBV29-1 and TRBJ1-5, and perhaps TRBD1 as D gene, on 6 matching bases. Looking up the germline V gene yields CDR1 SQVTM and CDR2 ANQGSEA. Deletion took 7 bases off V and 7 bases off J, with a span of 17 bases between the germline ends. Spanning cysteine to phenylalanine, the CDR3 consists of 13 amino acids. Only the CDR3 DNA stays, 39 bases, in frame from base 1.